These 9 T cell receptor beta chains originate from one sample sequenced in a study of metastatic and nonmetastatic thyroid tumors (dated by TCRdb to between 2020 and 2021). No treatment had been received by any patient before thyroid surgery. Library preparation employed PCR. The reads were generated on an Illumina HiSeq 4000. Using fastp at Q25 and MiXCR, TCRdb reprocessed the public reads and kept productive beta chains. This sample gives 11,000 or so clones in total; around 40% of them show up just once. The ten most abundant clones make up approximately 15% of the sample. The specimen was tumor tissue. These receptors were obtained from a female donor with papillary thyroid cancer or a benign thyroid nodule (not recorded which). Some clones in this sample may be carry-over from other donors' samples.

V usage is TRBV28 and J usage is TRBJ1-5; 7 nucleotides line up with TRBD1. Per germline, CDR1 MDHEN and CDR2 SYDVKM. The trim removed 5 bases at V and 2 bases at J, leaving 6 bases unmatched. CDR3 length: 15 residues. The CDR3 loop reads CASSASGGRNQPQHF. Here the CDR3 DNA reads TGTGCCAGCAGTGCCTCAGGGGGGCGCAATCAGCCCCAGCATTTT.

This chain joins TRBV19 and TRBJ1-5; possible D gene TRBD1, 6 bases. Per germline, CDR1 LNHDA and CDR2 SQIVND (reference sequence). Trimming removed 3 bases from V and 0 bases from J, with 15 bases in between. The CDR3 sequence is 17 residues long. CDR3 DNA: TGTGCCAGTAGTATCCCTGGACAGAAGTATAGCAATCAGCCCCAGCATTTT. This codes for CASSIPGQKYSNQPQHF. The complete variable domain, with remaining parts taken from reference TRBV19 and TRBJ1-5, reads DGGITQSPKYLFRKEGQNVTLSCEQNLNHDAMYWYRQDPGQGLRLIYYSQIVNDFQKGDIAEGYSVSREKKESFPLTVTSAQKNPTAFYLCASSIPGQKYSNQPQHFGDGTRLSIL.

The rearrangement uses TRBV9 and TRBJ2-5; a possible D gene is TRBD2 (5 bases). The CDR3 is 15 residues long. V was shortened by 3 bases and J by 4 bases, with 16 bases between the two germline ends. Germline CDR1 SGDLS, CDR2 YYNGEE. CDR3 sequence (DNA): TGTGCCAGCAGCGCGGGGTCCATAGGGCCAGAGACCCAGTACTTC. Its translation: CASSAGSIGPETQYF.

This clone is classed as hyperexpanded (1% or more). The CDR3 here is CASSVEYRAAGELFF. CDR3 sequence (DNA): TGTGCCAGCAGTGTCGAGTACAGGGCGGCCGGGGAGCTGTTTTTT. The J gene is TRBJ2-2, the V gene TRBV6-1, with a tentative D call TRBD1 (6 bases). The CDR3 has 15 amino acids. Germline lookup yields CDR1 MNHNS and CDR2 SASEGT. V lost 4 bases and J 6 bases, leaving 15 bases between the germline ends.

There are a few counts of this clone. This chain uses TRBV6-9 with TRBJ1-2, with D perhaps TRBD1 (5 bases). Germline V CDR1 and CDR2: MNHGY, SVAAGI. There are 12 residues in the CDR3. The germline V and J ends were trimmed by 4 bases and 3 bases, with 6 bases remaining between them. The CDR3 loop reads CASSSGYYGYTF. The CDR3 nucleotides are TGTGCCAGCAGTTCAGGGTACTATGGCTACACCTTC.

The V and J genes are TRBV2 and TRBJ2-7, with 14 bases identical to TRBD2. V dropped 6 bases and J dropped 4; count of bases not matched to a gene: 2. The length of the CDR3 is 14 residues. Germline V gene data show CDR1 as SNHLY and CDR2 as FYNNEI. This CDR3 is CASRRLAGGYEQYF. The CDR3, as DNA: TGTGCCAGCAGGAGACTAGCGGGAGGGTACGAGCAGTACTTC.

The rearrangement links TRBV7-8 to TRBJ1-2; D is possibly TRBD1 (5 bases). V lost 2 bases and J lost 2, with 21 bases in between. CDR1 is SGHVS, CDR2 FQNEAQ, per germline. The CDR3 contains 18 residues. CDR3: CASSLSGDSQGLNYGYTF. CDR3 sequence (DNA): TGTGCCAGCAGCTTATCCGGAGACAGTCAAGGATTGAACTATGGCTACACCTTC.

J is TRBJ1-5 and V is TRBV30, with TRBD1 matching over 7 bases. CDR1 GTSNPN and CDR2 SVGIG come from the germline V gene (reference sequence). This CDR3 has 15 residues. Losses at the gene ends were 2 bases for V and 5 bases for J; bases not matched to a gene: 9. In DNA, the CDR3 is TGTGCCTGGAGTACTACAGGGGTAGGGTATCAGCCCCAGCATTTT. It encodes CAWSTTGVGYQPQHF.

This clone occurred a few times. This chain joins TRBV6-8 and TRBJ1-1, with 7 bases that match TRBD1. Germline V lookup: CDR1 MNHGY, CDR2 SAAAGT. The CDR3 sequence is 15 residues long. With 6 bases clipped from V and 3 bases from J, the junction kept 10 bases outside the gene matches. The CDR3: CASRNQTGPDTEAFF. DNA for the CDR3: TGTGCCAGCAGGAACCAGACAGGGCCGGACACTGAAGCTTTCTTT.